The 10 T cell receptor beta chains below were found in one sample sequenced in a study of cytomegalovirus exposure and HLA in healthy donors. 13 Jbeta primers and 60 Vbeta primers were used for the PCR. Sequenced by immunoSEQ multiplex PCR; TCRdb stores in-frame clones only, minus some. The sample has roughly 150,000 clones; about 80% are singletons. What was sequenced was PBMCs. These receptors all come from a woman between 40 and 55 years old in good health and CMV-seropositive.

V usage is TRBV7-2 and J usage is TRBJ2-7, with TRBD2 identical over 8 bases. CDR3 length: 14 residues. CDR1 SGHTA and CDR2 FQGNSA come from the germline V gene. V gave up 1 base and J gave up 7 bases; unmatched junction bases: 6. The CDR3 spells CASSLVGRGGEQYF. CDR3 DNA sequence: TGTGCCAGCAGCTTAGTCGGGAGGGGCGGAGAGCAGTACTTC.

This clone has only one observation. This chain connects TRBV7-6 to TRBJ2-5; tentative D call: TRBD1 (5 bases). Between the trimmed V and J ends, which lost 5 bases and 2 bases, there was a span of 9 bases. Per the germline V gene, CDR1 is SGHVS and CDR2 is FNYEAQ. The CDR3 loop spans 13 amino acids. CDR3 residues: CASSARQQETQYF. In DNA form, the CDR3 reads TGTGCCAGCAGCGCTCGACAGCAAGAGACCCAGTACTTC.

This clone has just a few counts. One end of the junction is discordant with germline, which a read error may explain. The chain combines TRBV7-9 with TRBJ2-3, with D possibly TRBD2 on 6 matching bases. CDR1 SEHNR and CDR2 FQNEAQ come from the germline V gene (reference sequence). This CDR3 contains 16 residues. The chain's CDR3 is CSSSRGGAGGADTQYF. For the CDR3, the DNA is TGTTCCAGCAGCCGAGGCGGGGCCGGAGGTGCAGATACGCAGTATTTT.

The chain links TRBV7-8 to TRBJ2-7, with D perhaps TRBD1 (6 bases). The length of the CDR3 is 14 residues. V lost 4 bases to trimming and J lost 1 base, with 11 bases between them. Germline CDR1 is SGHVS and CDR2 is FQNEAQ. In nucleotides, the CDR3 is TGTGCCAGCAGCTCTCAGGGGTTTTCCTACGAGCAGTACTTC. The encoded protein is CASSSQGFSYEQYF. Variable domain in full (rest from reference TRBV7-8 and TRBJ2-7): GAGVSQSPRYKVAKRGQDVALRCDPISGHVSLFWYQQALGQGPEFLTYFQNEAQLDKSGLPSDRFFAERPEGSVSTLKIQRTQQEDSAVYLCASSSQGFSYEQYFGPGTRLTVT.

This clone has only one observation. The chain couples TRBV11-3 to TRBJ2-5; TRBD2 might be the D (6 bases). The V gene's germline CDR1 is SGHNT and CDR2 YENEEA. Trimming stripped 4 bases from V and 4 bases from J, with 16 bases between. The CDR3 length is 15 residues. CDR3 DNA: TGTGCCAGCAGCTCCCCACTAGCCCGAGGAGAGACCCAGTACTTC. Its protein product is CASSSPLARGETQYF.

The chain has TRBV6-6 and TRBJ2-1; tentative D call: TRBD2 (6 bases). The CDR3 sequence is 14 residues long. From germline, CDR1 is MNHNY and CDR2 SVGAGI (reference sequence). The V end was cut by 8 bases, the J end by 3 bases, with 14 bases between. The CDR3 protein is CASGPRLDYNEQFF. CDR3 DNA: TGTGCCAGCGGACCAAGACTAGACTACAATGAGCAGTTCTTC.

The chain employs TRBV5-1 and TRBJ1-1, with D maybe TRBD1 (6 bases). Trimming took off 1 base at V and 4 bases at J, with 8 bases between the two ends. The germline V gene has CDR1 SGHRS and CDR2 YFSETQ. The CDR3 loop spans 13 amino acids. The CDR3 protein is CASSLTGPTEAFF. The CDR3 DNA follows: TGCGCCAGCAGCTTGACAGGGCCCACTGAAGCTTTCTTT.

This chain joins TRBV4-1 and TRBJ2-7; possible D gene TRBD2, 7 bases. Germline V gene sequence: CDR1 MGHRA, CDR2 YSYEKL. V was clipped by 2 bases and J by 3 bases, with 11 bases between them. The CDR3 length is 14 residues. Written as DNA, the CDR3 is TGCGCCAGCAGCCAATTAGGGGGGGGCTACGAGCAGTACTTC. Its protein is CASSQLGGGYEQYF.

The chain joins TRBV7-6 to TRBJ2-1, with D perhaps TRBD1 (5 bases). Trimming removed 5 bases at V and 9 bases at J, with 17 bases between. The CDR3 covers 14 residues. Germline CDR1 SGHVS, CDR2 FNYEAQ. The CDR3 region is CASSPGHRSGEQFF. The CDR3 region has the DNA TGTGCCAGCAGCCCCGGACACCGGTCAGGTGAGCAGTTCTTC.

Turning to this clone: This CDR3 is also generated by other DNA sequences in the sample. The chain has TRBV7-3 and TRBJ2-1; no reliable D call. This CDR3 is 15 amino acids long. Germline lookup yields CDR1 SGHTA and CDR2 FQGTGA. V was pared by 1 base and J by 0 bases, with 7 bases between. Written as DNA, the CDR3 is TGTGCCAGCAGCTTAAGCCTTAGCTCCTACAATGAGCAGTTCTTC. Encoded protein: CASSLSLSSYNEQFF.